These T cell receptor beta chains were read from a single sample in a study of response to subunit inactivated influenza vaccine. MiXCR was run by TCRdb on the RT-PCR reads, yielding one entry per CDR3 protein. The table shows about 700,000 distinct CDR3 sequences, with around 16% occurring only once. The specimen comprised PBMCs from blood, sampled 12 days after vaccination. The receptors come from a man aged 50 to 59 who received an inactivated influenza vaccine. Each CDR3 is given with its conserved first and last residue. Fields, in order: V gene, D gene, clone size, J gene, CDR3 protein. A D gene is named only where the DNA matches it firmly. For some rows the clone size is stated as once, few or many, or as a class when expanded; others skip it.

v_call: TRBV27
d_call: TRBD1
clone_size: few
j_call: TRBJ2-3
cdr3_aa: CASSFRRTGHFTDTQYF

v_call: TRBV11-2
d_call: TRBD2
clone_size: many
j_call: TRBJ2-3
cdr3_aa: CASSYTSGSTDTQYF

v_call: TRBV6-2/TRBV6-3
d_call: NA
clone_size: NA
j_call: TRBJ2-3
cdr3_aa: CASSYSISGASTDTQYF

v_call: TRBV29-1
d_call: NA
clone_size: NA
j_call: TRBJ1-3
cdr3_aa: CSVAYGTSGNTIYF

v_call: TRBV10-3
d_call: NA
clone_size: few
j_call: TRBJ1-1
cdr3_aa: CAISDWEGEAFF

v_call: TRBV29-1
d_call: NA
clone_size: few
j_call: TRBJ2-5
cdr3_aa: CSVGPQWGETQYF

v_call: TRBV15
d_call: TRBD2
clone_size: NA
j_call: TRBJ2-1
cdr3_aa: CATSSPWAGGPSNEQFF

v_call: TRBV6-2/TRBV6-3
d_call: TRBD2
clone_size: NA
j_call: TRBJ2-2
cdr3_aa: CASSRRVAGGPGELFF

v_call: TRBV20-1
d_call: NA
clone_size: NA
j_call: TRBJ2-7
cdr3_aa: CSAREGGRSYEQYF

v_call: TRBV12-3/TRBV12-4
d_call: TRBD1
clone_size: few
j_call: TRBJ1-1
cdr3_aa: CASRGRDRFMNTEAFF

v_call: TRBV27
d_call: TRBD1
clone_size: many
j_call: TRBJ1-1
cdr3_aa: CASSLGTGGNTEAFF